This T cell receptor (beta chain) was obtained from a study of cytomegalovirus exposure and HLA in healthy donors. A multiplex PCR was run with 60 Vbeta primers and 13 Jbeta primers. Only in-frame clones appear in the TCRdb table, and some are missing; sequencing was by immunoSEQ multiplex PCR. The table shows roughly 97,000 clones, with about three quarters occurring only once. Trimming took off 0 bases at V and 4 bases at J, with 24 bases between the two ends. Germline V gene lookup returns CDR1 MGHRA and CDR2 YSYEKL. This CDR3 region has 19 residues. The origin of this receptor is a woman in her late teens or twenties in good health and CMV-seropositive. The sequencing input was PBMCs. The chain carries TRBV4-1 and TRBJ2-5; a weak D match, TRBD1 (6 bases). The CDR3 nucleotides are TGCGCCAGCAGCCAAGATCTTCAGACGAACAGGGCCGAAGGAGAGACCCAGTACTTC. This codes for CASSQDLQTNRAEGETQYF.